These T cell receptor beta chains were read from a single sample in a study of spatial heterogeneity in lung cancer. MiXCR, run by TCRdb on the 5' RACE reads, gives a single entry per CDR3 protein. The data show 40,000 to 50,000 distinct CDR3 sequences, with roughly 15% seen just once and 55% to 60% held by the top ten. The source was PBMCs, collected at surgery. These receptors were collected from a male donor with early-stage non-small cell lung cancer. The CDR3 runs from the conserved cysteine through the conserved F or W. A D gene is named only where the DNA matches it firmly. Not every row has a clone size; where given, it reads once, few, many or a size class.

-,TRBJ2-7,TRBD2,TRBV20-1,TGCAGTGCTAGCCCTCTGGCCTCAATTGGACTAGCGGGAGGGTACGAGCAGTACTTC,CSASPLASIGLAGGYEQYF
many,TRBJ2-1,TRBD2,TRBV28,TGTGCCAGCTCGACACTAGCGGACAATGAGCAGTTCTTC,CASSTLADNEQFF
many,TRBJ2-1,TRBD2,TRBV10-3,TGTGCCATCAGTGAGGGGACTAGCGGGCTCAGGAATGAGCAGTTCTTC,CAISEGTSGLRNEQFF
-,TRBJ1-2,TRBD1,TRBV2,TGTGCCAGCAGGGGACAGGGAAGAGACTATGGCTACACCTTC,CASRGQGRDYGYTF
many,TRBJ1-4,-,TRBV6-6,TGTGCCAGCAGTTACTCGAATGAAAAACTGTTTTTT,CASSYSNEKLFF
few,TRBJ2-7,-,TRBV6-1,TGTGCCAGCAGTGAGTTATCCTTCTACGAGCAGTACTTC,CASSELSFYEQYF
-,TRBJ2-3,TRBD1,TRBV9,TGTGCCAGCAGCGCCCAGGGGGCATATACGCAGTATTTT,CASSAQGAYTQYF
many,TRBJ1-1,-,TRBV6-5,TGTGCCAGCAGGACCGGGACAGAAGCTTTCTTT,CASRTGTEAFF
-,TRBJ1-4,-,TRBV12-3/TRBV12-4,TGTGCCGTCAGAAGGTCAGCGGCTGAAAAACTGTTTTTT,CAVRRSAAEKLFF
few,TRBJ2-5,-,TRBV4-2,TGTGCCAGCAGCCAGGGGATTCAAGAGACCCAGTACTTC,CASSQGIQETQYF
many,TRBJ1-1,-,TRBV9,TGTGCCAGCAGCGTTACGGGTAGCACTGAAGCTTTCTTT,CASSVTGSTEAFF
few,TRBJ2-3,TRBD1,TRBV29-1,TGCAGCGTCACAGGGGATTTCACAGATACGCAGTATTTT,CSVTGDFTDTQYF
many,TRBJ2-7,-,TRBV5-4,TGTGCCAGCAGCCCGGGTCTCCTGAGCTCCTACGAGCAGTACTTC,CASSPGLLSSYEQYF
-,TRBJ1-2,-,TRBV12-3/TRBV12-4,TGTGCCAGCACCACTACAGGATATGGCTACACCTTC,CASTTTGYGYTF
many,TRBJ1-1,-,TRBV7-2,TGTGCCAGCAGCTTACGTGGGAAAGGTTTCTTT,CASSLRGKGFF
few,TRBJ1-2,-,TRBV3-1,TGTGCCAGCAGCCAAGACAGAGGATACGGCTACACCTTC,CASSQDRGYGYTF
few,TRBJ2-7,-,TRBV9,TGTGCCAGCAGCCGATCCCCGGGTTCCACTTACGAGCAGTACTTC,CASSRSPGSTYEQYF
-,TRBJ2-2,TRBD1,TRBV25-1,TGTGCCAGCAGTGAGGACAGGGCGTACACCGGGGAGCTGTTTTTT,CASSEDRAYTGELFF
-,TRBJ2-1,-,TRBV11-3,TGTGCCAGCAGCTGGGGACAAAGGGACGATGAGCAGTTCTTC,CASSWGQRDDEQFF
many,TRBJ2-7,-,TRBV2,TGTGCCAGCAGACTAGTGGACACGGACGAGCAGTACTTC,CASRLVDTDEQYF
few,TRBJ1-5,TRBD1,TRBV20-1,TGCAGTGCCCTGTTGTTCAGGGGGGATCAGCCCCAGCATTTT,CSALLFRGDQPQHF
-,TRBJ2-3,TRBD2,TRBV7-2,TGTGCCAGCAGCTTAGAAGCTAGCGGGGGGACCACAGATACGCAGTATTTT,CASSLEASGGTTDTQYF
many,TRBJ1-6,-,TRBV27,TGTGCCAGCAGAACCGGGGTGGGAAATTCACCCCTCCACTTT,CASRTGVGNSPLHF
few,TRBJ2-3,TRBD2,TRBV20-1,TGCAGTGCCAGTCTAGCGGGGATCACAGATACGCAGTATTTT,CSASLAGITDTQYF
few,TRBJ2-3,-,TRBV11-1,TGTGCCAGCAGCTTATCAGGGGGGAGCACAGATACGCAGTATTTT,CASSLSGGSTDTQYF
few,TRBJ1-5,-,TRBV6-1,TGTGCCAGCGGGAAGAGGGAGAACAGCCTAGGGCCCCAGCATTTT,CASGKRENSLGPQHF
many,TRBJ1-2,-,TRBV29-1,TGCAGCGTTTCACTAGGGGTGTCTGGCTACACCTTC,CSVSLGVSGYTF
-,TRBJ1-3,-,TRBV18,TGTGCCAGCTCACCACTACCCTGGGACACGGGAAACACCATATATTTT,CASSPLPWDTGNTIYF
many,TRBJ2-7,-,TRBV23-1,TGCGCCAGCAGTCAATCCATTGCAGCGAGATGGACCGAGCAGTACTTC,CASSQSIAARWTEQYF
-,TRBJ2-7,-,TRBV19,TGTGCCAGTAAGGCCCAAGTAACAGGGACCTACGAGCAGTACTTC,CASKAQVTGTYEQYF
many,TRBJ1-3,-,TRBV12-3/TRBV12-4,TGTGCCAGCAGACCTAGGAGTTTCTCTGGAAACACCATATATTTT,CASRPRSFSGNTIYF
many,TRBJ2-3,-,TRBV3-1,TGTGCCAGCAGCCAATCTGGGGATACGCAGTATTTT,CASSQSGDTQYF
few,TRBJ1-6,-,TRBV2,TGTGCCAGCAGTGAAGCTTTAGGGGCGGATTCACCCCTCCACTTT,CASSEALGADSPLHF
-,TRBJ2-3,TRBD2,TRBV20-1,TGCAGTGCTCTACGGACTAGCGGGAGGCTCACAGATACGCAGTATTTT,CSALRTSGRLTDTQYF
many,TRBJ1-1,-,TRBV5-1,TGCGCCAGCAGCTTGGTGCAGCTGAACACTGAAGCTTTCTTT,CASSLVQLNTEAFF
few,TRBJ2-7,TRBD1,TRBV27,TGTGCCAGCAGCCCTGACAGGGTTAAACCGTACTTC,CASSPDRVKPYF
-,TRBJ1-3,TRBD1,TRBV10-3,TGTGCCGGTACAGGGGGCGAGCCCGGAAACACCATATATTTT,CAGTGGEPGNTIYF